Listed below are T cell receptor beta chains from one sample, sequenced in a study of shared clonotypes between healthy human individuals. TCRdb's table, derived via immunoSEQ multiplex PCR, lists solely in-frame clones and lacks some. The sample holds hundreds of thousands of clones; 73% are singletons and the top ten take about 1.8%. Sequenced input: memory CD4+ T cells sorted from blood. The receptors derive from a woman aged 30 to 39 in good health. Both conserved end residues are part of each CDR3. Each record gives: V gene, D gene, J gene, clone size, CDR3 DNA, CDR3 protein. A D gene is named only where the DNA matches it firmly. Clone size is not always given. Where it is, it says once, few, many or a class for expanded clones.

TRBV19	NA	TRBJ1-5	few	TGTGCCAGTAGTATACAGGGAGGACCGCCTGTGCCCCAGCATTTT	CASSIQGGPPVPQHF
TRBV18	NA	TRBJ2-7	NA	TGTGCCAGCTCACCACGTTCAGAGGCCTACGAGCAGTACTTC	CASSPRSEAYEQYF
TRBV2	TRBD1	TRBJ1-1	NA	TGTGCCACCGGACAGGGGCCCACTGAAGCTTTCTTT	CATGQGPTEAFF
TRBV19	TRBD1	TRBJ2-7	few	TGTGCCAGTAGTCCTTCTGAGACAGGGTCGTACGAGCAGTACTTC	CASSPSETGSYEQYF
TRBV19	TRBD1	TRBJ2-2	NA	TGTGCCAGTAGTATCTCCCAGGGGGTACCCGGGGAGCTGTTTTTT	CASSISQGVPGELFF
TRBV27	NA	TRBJ2-7	NA	TGTGCCAGCAGTCTAACTGCGGCTTTCGACGAGCAGTACTTC	CASSLTAAFDEQYF
TRBV5-1	TRBD1	TRBJ2-7	NA	TGCGCCAGCAGCTTAGGGACAGGAACCGAGCAGTACTTC	CASSLGTGTEQYF
TRBV28	TRBD1	TRBJ1-2	few	TGTGCCAGCAGTTTATTATCGGGACAGGTCTATGGCTACACCTTC	CASSLLSGQVYGYTF
TRBV11-2	TRBD2	TRBJ2-7	NA	TGTGCCAGCAGCTTTAACCTGGGACTAGCGGGGGCCTACGAGCAGTACTTC	CASSFNLGLAGAYEQYF
TRBV13	NA	TRBJ2-1	NA	TGTGCCAGCAGCTTATTAGGGGGAGGGTGGAATGAGCAGTTCTTC	CASSLLGGGWNEQFF